A single sample gave rise to the 12 T cell receptor beta chains below, sequenced in a study of T cell responses to AZD1222 COVID-19 vaccine. Clones were read by immunoSEQ multiplex PCR, and TCRdb kept only the in-frame ones, dropping some. The profile covers approximately 160,000 clones, with 87% appearing a single time and 2.6% taken by the ten largest. Sequences were derived from peripheral blood, sampled on day 0 of AZD1222 vaccination. The receptors were sampled from an adult in good health.

This chain joins TRBV27 and TRBJ1-1; D is undetermined. The CDR3 has 15 residues. V was clipped by 5 bases and J by 2 bases, with 15 bases between them. Germline V gene data show CDR1 as MNHEY and CDR2 as SMNVEV (reference sequence). This CDR3 is CASSLRWAANTEAFF. The CDR3 nucleotides read TGTGCCAGCAGTCTCCGGTGGGCAGCTAACACTGAAGCTTTCTTT.

This clone was detected only a few times. This chain uses TRBV7-6 with TRBJ1-1, with D perhaps matching TRBD1 (5 bases). V was pared by 2 bases and J by 4 bases, with 11 bases between. There are 14 residues in the CDR3. Per the germline V gene, CDR1 is SGHVS and CDR2 is FNYEAQ. CDR3 region: CASSLRAGTTEAFF. CDR3 nucleotides: TGTGCCAGCAGCTTACGGGCAGGGACCACTGAAGCTTTCTTT.

Here the CDR3 DNA reads TGCAGCGTTGTCCGACAGGGGAGGGGTAATGAGCAGTTCTTC. Translated: CSVVRQGRGNEQFF. The chain employs TRBV29-1 and TRBJ2-1; D is possibly TRBD1 (8 bases). Germline V gives CDR1 SQVTM, CDR2 ANQGSEA. The CDR3 extends over 14 amino acids. V lost 4 bases and J lost 7, with 17 bases in between.

The rearrangement uses TRBV19 and TRBJ1-6; the match to TRBD1 covers 9 bases. Germline CDR1 LNHDA, CDR2 SQIVND (reference sequence). J gave up 10 bases and V 6 bases, and 10 bases lay outside the gene matches. The CDR3 consists of 15 residues. The DNA of the CDR3 is TGTGCCAGTAGCACTCCACAGGGGGCGGGATCACCCCTCCACTTT. This sequence encodes CASSTPQGAGSPLHF.

The chain recombines TRBV18 with TRBJ1-1; D is ambiguous. V gave up 3 bases and J gave up 0 bases, with 11 bases separating them. CDR3 size: 15 residues. Germline V gene lookup returns CDR1 KGHSH and CDR2 LQKENI. The CDR3 nucleotides read TGTGCCAGCTCACCCTCAGTTGCAATGAACACTGAAGCTTTCTTT. Its translation: CASSPSVAMNTEAFF.

The rearrangement links TRBV4-2 to TRBJ2-3; D tentatively fits TRBD1 or TRBD2 (5 bases each). CDR1 and CDR2 (germline): LGHNA, YNFKEQ. This CDR3 has 18 amino acids. The ends were cut back, 0 bases at V and 2 bases at J, with 18 bases in the middle. CDR3 loop: CASSQDRGARGATDTQYF. The CDR3 coding sequence is TGTGCCAGCAGCCAAGATCGGGGAGCTCGTGGGGCCACAGATACGCAGTATTTT.

The V call is TRBV11-1, the J call TRBJ1-2; a weak D match, TRBD1 (5 bases). The CDR3 length is 14 residues. CDR1 is SGHAT and CDR2 is FQDESV in the germline V gene (reference sequence). Trimming pared 1 base from V and 4 bases from J, leaving 10 bases between. CDR3 in amino acids: CASSLDRQSYGYTF. The CDR3 DNA follows: TGTGCCAGCAGCTTAGACCGACAGTCCTATGGCTACACCTTC. The full variable domain, its missing parts supplied by reference TRBV11-1 and TRBJ1-2, is EAEVAQSPRYKITEKSQAVAFWCDPISGHATLYWYRQILGQGPELLVQFQDESVVDDSQLPKDRFSAERLKGVDSTLKIQPAELGDSAMYLCASSLDRQSYGYTFGSGTRLTVV.

The genes are TRBV10-3 and TRBJ1-1; D is undetermined. CDR3 length equals 12 residues. Trimming took off 3 bases at V and 2 bases at J, with 4 bases between the two ends. Germline V gene sequence: CDR1 ENHRY, CDR2 SYGVKD. As DNA, the CDR3 is TGTGCCATCAGTGACAGCAACACTGAAGCTTTCTTT. Translation: CAISDSNTEAFF.

The V and J genes are TRBV6-5 and TRBJ2-3; TRBD2 agrees at 11 bases. The CDR3 has 15 residues. The germline V gene encodes CDR1 MNHEY and CDR2 SVGAGI. With V trimmed by 5 bases and J by 4 bases, 5 bases remained unmatched. Here the CDR3 reads CASSPSGRIADTQYF. The CDR3 nucleotides read TGTGCCAGCAGTCCTAGCGGGAGGATCGCAGATACGCAGTATTTT.

A few counts support this clone. The sample holds other DNA sequences that translate to the same CDR3. The V call is TRBV2, the J call TRBJ2-7; weak D call: TRBD1 (5 bases). The CDR3 spans 12 residues. Germline CDR1 reads SNHLY; CDR2 reads FYNNEI. V was cut by 4 bases and J by 3 bases, with 7 bases left in between. The CDR3 region has the DNA TGTGCCAGCAGTGGGCAGGGCTACGAGCAGTACTTC. Its protein product is CASSGQGYEQYF.

This chain uses TRBV6-5 with TRBJ1-1; TRBD1 matches 7 bases. CDR1 and CDR2 (germline): MNHEY, SVGAGI. After removal of 6 bases from V and 2 bases from J, the junction contained 9 bases not matched to a gene. The CDR3 covers 15 residues. The CDR3 sequence is CASSWDSIPNTEAFF. The CDR3 DNA reads as TGTGCCAGCAGCTGGGACAGCATACCTAACACTGAAGCTTTCTTT.

V usage is TRBV27 and J usage is TRBJ1-5, with 10 bases fitting TRBD1. Trimming at V came to 6 bases and at J to 5 bases, leaving 7 bases not matched to a gene. The CDR3 is made up of 15 amino acids. Germline CDR1 reads MNHEY; CDR2 reads SMNVEV (reference sequence). The CDR3 DNA sequence: TGTGCCAGCAGCCGGGACAGGGGCCGGGATCAGCCCCAGCATTTT. Its translation is CASSRDRGRDQPQHF.